This TCR beta chain was identified during a study of T-cell reconstitution after alpha-beta-depleted transplantation in children. The TCRbeta library was prepared with unique molecular identifiers. One entry per CDR3 protein results from TCRdb running MiXCR on the PCR reads. This table has some 200,000 distinct CDR3 sequences, about 9.5% appearing once. The CDR3 consists of 14 residues. The V gene's germline CDR1 is SGHTA and CDR2 FQGNSA. Trimming took 5 bases from V and 0 from J, leaving 11 bases between them. The sequencing here drew on PBMCs from the stem cell graft donor, taken from the stem cell graft. The TCR was taken from a human donor who donated a stem cell graft to a child with acute lymphoblastic leukemia. The chain has TRBV7-2 and TRBJ2-7; no definite D call. CDR3 coding DNA: TGTGCCAGCAGCCAGGCTCGGGTCTCCTACGAGCAGTACTTC. Translation: CASSQARVSYEQYF. Full variable domain (missing parts from reference TRBV7-2 and TRBJ2-7): GAGVSQSPSNKVTEKGKDVELRCDPISGHTALYWYRQSLGQGLEFLIYFQGNSAPDKSGLPSDRFSAERTGGSVSTLTIQRTQQEDSAVYLCASSQARVSYEQYFGPGTRLTVT.